This T cell receptor beta chain was captured by sequencing in a study of blood T cell repertoires in COVID-19. Study in general: Acute and convalescent COVID-19 samples came from the United States, Italy and Spain.

The method was immunoSEQ multiplex PCR; TCRdb's version includes in-frame clones alone and lacks a portion of them. The sample lists 390,000 or so clones; about 83% were seen once. With 1 base removed from V and 5 bases from J, the gap between germline ends came to 11 bases. The CDR3 runs to 14 residues. Germline V gene lookup returns CDR1 SGHTA and CDR2 FQGNSA. V is TRBV7-2 and J is TRBJ1-1; TRBD1 is a possible D gene (5 bases). The specimen sequenced was PBMCs or T cells enriched from blood (not recorded which). The TCR originated in a woman aged 45-65 years who had recovered from COVID-19. The CDR3 bases are TGTGCCAGCAGCTTAGATCAGGGATCTACTGAAGCTTTCTTT. This sequence encodes CASSLDQGSTEAFF.